This TCR beta chain stems from a study of T cell responses to AZD1222 COVID-19 vaccine. Overall study context: Pooling was applied to second doses at about 4 or about 12 weeks.

The germline V and J ends were trimmed by 7 bases and 0 bases, with 9 bases remaining between them. The length of the CDR3 is 14 residues. Germline-derived CDR1 and CDR2 are LNHDA and SQIVND (reference sequence). TCRdb keeps only in-frame clones here, not all; method: immunoSEQ multiplex PCR. The sample has some 69,000 clones; less than 90% are singletons. The chain is built from TRBV19 and TRBJ1-4; tentatively, D is TRBD1 (5 bases). Sequences were derived from peripheral blood, sampled on day 0 of AZD1222 vaccination. This sequence originates from an adult in good health. CDR3 nucleotides: TGTGCCAGTATGGGACCTCCAACTAATGAAAAACTGTTTTTT. Encoded protein: CASMGPPTNEKLFF.